This TCR beta chain originates from a study of naive and memory T cell subsets. Study-level points and caveats: TCR transcript changes with activation or differentiation may affect this RNA method.

A UMI-containing oligonucleotide was joined by 3' ligation to the TCR cDNA template. Whole-blood samples were roughly 2.3 ml of peripheral blood from healthy adult volunteers. Ligated cDNA underwent four rounds of PCR with nested alpha and beta constant region primers and SP2. TCRdb reanalysed the 5' RACE reads using MiXCR and keeps one entry per CDR3 protein. The data contain about 62,000 distinct CDR3 sequences, 6.5% to 9% of them seen just once; the ten biggest clones take up less than 20%. On this clonotype itself: Its antigen remains unknown.

The CDR3 extends over 16 amino acids. Germline V gene lookup returns CDR1 MNHNS and CDR2 SASEGT. After removal of 6 bases from V and 1 base from J, the junction contained 8 bases not matched to a gene. The V call is TRBV6-1, the J call TRBJ2-2, with 7 bases fitting TRBD2. This clonotype was obtained from a female donor in good health. The CDR3 sequence: CASRSGTGKNTGELFF. The CDR3 DNA sequence: TGTGCCAGCAGAAGCGGGACGGGAAAGAACACCGGGGAGCTGTTTTTT.